This is a list of T cell receptor beta chains from one sample in a study of radiation and T cells in renal cell carcinoma. Measured with immunoSEQ multiplex PCR; TCRdb has only the in-frame clones, and not every one. The data hold more than 20,000 clones, with 81% observed a single time. The sequencing used blood, collected from a patient whose treatment included radiotherapy and nephrectomy. Receptors originate from a man aged 60 to 69 with renal cell carcinoma. The CDR3 runs from the conserved cysteine through the conserved F or W. Each record gives: D gene, J gene, clone size, V gene, CDR3 DNA, CDR3 protein. D genes are given only for firm matches. Size is stated for part of the rows, as once, few or many counts, or as a class when the clone is expanded.

. | TRBJ2-5 | . | TRBV15 | TGTGCCACCAGCAGAAGTAAAGTTCAAGAGACCCAGTACTTC | CATSRSKVQETQYF
TRBD1 | TRBJ1-1 | . | TRBV29-1 | TGCAGCGTTCTTGGACAGGGTGACACTGAAGCTTTCTTT | CSVLGQGDTEAFF
. | TRBJ1-4 | . | TRBV6-1 | TGTGCCAGCAGTATGCACAGCGCAACTAATGAAAAACTGTTTTTT | CASSMHSATNEKLFF
TRBD1 | TRBJ2-7 | . | TRBV9 | TGTGCCAGCAGCGTCGGAGCGTTTGGGACAGGATCCTACGAGCAGTACTTC | CASSVGAFGTGSYEQYF
. | TRBJ1-1 | few | TRBV4-3 | TGCGCCAGCAGCCGCAGCTTTAACACTGAAGCTTTCTTT | CASSRSFNTEAFF
. | TRBJ2-1 | . | TRBV9 | TGTGCCAGCAGCGTAACAGGTGCCTCCTACAATGAGCAGTTCTTC | CASSVTGASYNEQFF
. | TRBJ1-2 | . | TRBV5-6 | TGTGCCAGCAGCTTGAACTCAGGGGTCCTCGACTATGGCTACACCTTC | CASSLNSGVLDYGYTF
TRBD1 | TRBJ2-7 | . | TRBV5-1 | TGCGCCAGCAGCTTGGCCTTACGGATGACAGGGGCCTCCTACGAGCAGTACTTC | CASSLALRMTGASYEQYF
TRBD2 | TRBJ2-1 | once | TRBV19 | TGTGCCAGTAGTATTTTGGGGACTAGCGGGGTAAGCTCCTACAATGAGCAGTTCTTC | CASSILGTSGVSSYNEQFF
. | TRBJ2-5 | . | TRBV15 | TGTGCCACCAGCAGAGGTGGGCAGGGGATACGGGAGACCCAGTACTTC | CATSRGGQGIRETQYF
. | TRBJ1-1 | few | TRBV9 | TGTGCCAGCAGCGTAGATTGGTACACTGAAGCTTTCTTT | CASSVDWYTEAFF
. | TRBJ1-3 | few | TRBV30 | TGTGCCTGGAGCCGCTCCCCGGGAAACACCATATATTTT | CAWSRSPGNTIYF
. | TRBJ2-3 | . | TRBV7-9 | TGTGCCAGCACCCCTAGCACAGATACGCAGTATTTT | CASTPSTDTQYF
. | TRBJ1-5 | few | TRBV2 | TGTGCCAGCAGGCAGGGATATAGCAATCAGCCCCAGCATTTT | CASRQGYSNQPQHF
. | TRBJ1-4 | . | TRBV29-1 | TGCAGCGTTGAACCCCAGGGAACAGAAAAACTGTTTTTT | CSVEPQGTEKLFF
. | TRBJ2-7 | . | TRBV30 | TGTGCCTGGAGTTTCAGTGGGGGAGCCTACGAGCAGTACTTC | CAWSFSGGAYEQYF
TRBD1 | TRBJ1-5 | . | TRBV7-2 | TGTGCCAGCAGCTTACCAGGGGGCGGGAATCAGCCCCAGCATTTT | CASSLPGGGNQPQHF
. | TRBJ2-5 | . | TRBV7-2 | TGTGCCAGCAGCTTAAGCTACAGCATGGGCCAAGAGACCCAGTACTTC | CASSLSYSMGQETQYF